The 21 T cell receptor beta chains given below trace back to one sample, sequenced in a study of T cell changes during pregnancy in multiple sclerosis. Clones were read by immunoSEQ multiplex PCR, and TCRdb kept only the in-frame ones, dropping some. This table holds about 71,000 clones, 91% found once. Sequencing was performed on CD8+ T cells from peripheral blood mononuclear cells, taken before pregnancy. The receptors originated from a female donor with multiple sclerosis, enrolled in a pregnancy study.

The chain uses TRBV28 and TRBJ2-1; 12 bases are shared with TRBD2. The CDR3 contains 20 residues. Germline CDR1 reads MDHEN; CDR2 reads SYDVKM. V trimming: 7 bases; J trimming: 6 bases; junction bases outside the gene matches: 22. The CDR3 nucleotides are TGTGCCAGCAACCTGAATCCCGGGACGGTGACTAGCGGGGGCTCCAATGAGCAGTTCTTC. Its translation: CASNLNPGTVTSGGSNEQFF.

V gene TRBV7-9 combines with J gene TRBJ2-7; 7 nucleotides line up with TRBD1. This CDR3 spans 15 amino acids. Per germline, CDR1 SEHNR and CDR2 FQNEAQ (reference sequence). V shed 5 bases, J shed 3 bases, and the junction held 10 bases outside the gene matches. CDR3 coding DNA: TGTGCCAGCAGCCCCACGGGACAGTCCTTCTACGAGCAGTACTTC. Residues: CASSPTGQSFYEQYF.

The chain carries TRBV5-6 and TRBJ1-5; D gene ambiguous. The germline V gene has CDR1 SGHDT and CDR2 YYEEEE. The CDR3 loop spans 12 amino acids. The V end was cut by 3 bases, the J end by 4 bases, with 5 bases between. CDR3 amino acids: CASSSLNQPQHF. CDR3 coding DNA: TGTGCCAGCAGCTCCTTGAATCAGCCCCAGCATTTT.

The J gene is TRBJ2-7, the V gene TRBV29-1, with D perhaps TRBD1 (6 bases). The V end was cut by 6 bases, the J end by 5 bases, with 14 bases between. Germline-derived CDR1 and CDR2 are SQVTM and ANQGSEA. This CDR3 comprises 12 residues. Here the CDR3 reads CSVIQGINEQYF. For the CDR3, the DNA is TGCAGCGTAATACAGGGAATAAACGAGCAGTACTTC.

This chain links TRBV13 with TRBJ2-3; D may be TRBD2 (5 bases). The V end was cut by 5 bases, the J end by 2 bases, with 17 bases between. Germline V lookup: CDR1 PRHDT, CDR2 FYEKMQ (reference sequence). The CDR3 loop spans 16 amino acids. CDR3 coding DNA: TGTGCCAGCAGCGCCGGACTGCCAACTTTCACAGATACGCAGTATTTT. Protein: CASSAGLPTFTDTQYF.

The CDR3 spells CASSTGGNTEAFF. The DNA for the CDR3 is TGTGCCAGCAGTACAGGGGGAAACACTGAAGCTTTCTTT. The chain is built from TRBV6-1 and TRBJ1-1, with 8 bases fitting TRBD1. After removal of 5 bases from V and 2 bases from J, the junction contained 1 base not matched to a gene. CDR1 is MNHNS, CDR2 SASEGT, per germline. This CDR3 contains 13 residues.

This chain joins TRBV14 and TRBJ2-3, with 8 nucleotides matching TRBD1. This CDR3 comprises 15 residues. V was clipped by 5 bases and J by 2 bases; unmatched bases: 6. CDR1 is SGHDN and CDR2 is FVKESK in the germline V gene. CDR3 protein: CASSDRQGYTDTQYF. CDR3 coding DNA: TGTGCCAGCAGCGATCGACAGGGGTACACAGATACGCAGTATTTT.

Here the CDR3 DNA reads TGTGCCAGCTTCGACAGGGATCAAGGCGAGCAGTACTTC. Translated, it gives CASFDRDQGEQYF. The chain joins TRBV6-8 to TRBJ2-7, with TRBD1 matching 7 bases. The trim removed 8 bases at V and 6 bases at J, leaving 10 bases unmatched. The germline V gene encodes CDR1 MNHGY and CDR2 SAAAGT. The CDR3 is 13 amino acids.

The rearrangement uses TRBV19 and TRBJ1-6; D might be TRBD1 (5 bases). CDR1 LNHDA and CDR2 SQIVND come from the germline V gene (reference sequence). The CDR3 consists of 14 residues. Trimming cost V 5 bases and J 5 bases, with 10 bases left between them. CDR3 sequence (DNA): TGTGCCAGTAGTGGGGCTTTGAATAATTCACCCCTCCACTTT. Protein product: CASSGALNNSPLHF. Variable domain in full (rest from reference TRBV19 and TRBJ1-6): DGGITQSPKYLFRKEGQNVTLSCEQNLNHDAMYWYRQDPGQGLRLIYYSQIVNDFQKGDIAEGYSVSREKKESFPLTVTSAQKNPTAFYLCASSGALNNSPLHFGNGTRLTVT.

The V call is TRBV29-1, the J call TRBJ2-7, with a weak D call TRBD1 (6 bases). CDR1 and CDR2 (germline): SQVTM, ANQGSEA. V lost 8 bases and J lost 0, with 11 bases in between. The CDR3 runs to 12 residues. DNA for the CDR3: TGCAGCATCCGGGACAACTCCTACGAGCAGTACTTC. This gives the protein CSIRDNSYEQYF.

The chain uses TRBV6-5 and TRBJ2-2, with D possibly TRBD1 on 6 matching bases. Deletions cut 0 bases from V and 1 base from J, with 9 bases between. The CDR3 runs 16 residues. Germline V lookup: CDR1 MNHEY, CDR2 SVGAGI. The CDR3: CASSYSMGQNTGELFF. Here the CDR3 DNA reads TGTGCCAGCAGTTACTCGATGGGACAGAACACCGGGGAGCTGTTTTTT.

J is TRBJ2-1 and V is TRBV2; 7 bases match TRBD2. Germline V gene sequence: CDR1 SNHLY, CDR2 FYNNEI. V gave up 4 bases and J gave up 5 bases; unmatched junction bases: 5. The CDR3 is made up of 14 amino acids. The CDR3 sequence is CASSGGGKDNEQFF. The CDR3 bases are TGTGCCAGCAGTGGGGGGGGGAAGGACAATGAGCAGTTCTTC.

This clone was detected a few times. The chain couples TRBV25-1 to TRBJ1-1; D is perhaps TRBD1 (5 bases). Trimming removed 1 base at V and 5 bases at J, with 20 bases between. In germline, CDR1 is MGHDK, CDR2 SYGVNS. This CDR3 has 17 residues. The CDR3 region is CASSEWFTVGQGTEAFF. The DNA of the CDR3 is TGTGCCAGCAGTGAATGGTTTACGGTTGGGCAGGGAACTGAAGCTTTCTTT. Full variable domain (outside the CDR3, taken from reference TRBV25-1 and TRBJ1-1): EADIYQTPRYLVIGTGKKITLECSQTMGHDKMYWYQQDPGMELHLIHYSYGVNSTEKGDLSSESTVSRIRTEHFPLTLESARPSHTSQYLCASSEWFTVGQGTEAFFGQGTRLTVV.

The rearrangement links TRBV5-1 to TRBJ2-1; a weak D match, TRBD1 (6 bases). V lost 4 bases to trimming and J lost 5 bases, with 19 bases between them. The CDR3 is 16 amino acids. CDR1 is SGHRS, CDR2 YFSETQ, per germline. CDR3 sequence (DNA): TGCGCCAGCAGCGCCCCCCAGGCAGGGGACCACAATGAGCAGTTCTTC. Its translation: CASSAPQAGDHNEQFF.

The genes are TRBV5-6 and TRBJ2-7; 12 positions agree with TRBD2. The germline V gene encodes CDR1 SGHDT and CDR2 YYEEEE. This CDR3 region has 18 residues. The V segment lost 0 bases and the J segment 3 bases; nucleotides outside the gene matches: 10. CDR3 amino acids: CASSLGLAGEGYVYEQYF. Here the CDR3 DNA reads TGTGCCAGCAGCTTGGGACTAGCGGGGGAAGGGTACGTCTACGAGCAGTACTTC. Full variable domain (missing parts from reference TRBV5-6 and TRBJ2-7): DAGVTQSPTHLIKTRGQQVTLRCSPKSGHDTVSWYQQALGQGPQFIFQYYEEEERQRGNFPDRFSGHQFPNYSSELNVNALLLGDSALYLCASSLGLAGEGYVYEQYFGPGTRLTVT.

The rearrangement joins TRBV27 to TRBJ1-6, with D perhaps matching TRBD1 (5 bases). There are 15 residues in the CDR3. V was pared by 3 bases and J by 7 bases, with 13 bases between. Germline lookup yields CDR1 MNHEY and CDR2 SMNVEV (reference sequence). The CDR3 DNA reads TGTGCCAGCAGTTTGTTGACAGAAGGAAATTCACCCCTCCACTTT. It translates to CASSLLTEGNSPLHF.

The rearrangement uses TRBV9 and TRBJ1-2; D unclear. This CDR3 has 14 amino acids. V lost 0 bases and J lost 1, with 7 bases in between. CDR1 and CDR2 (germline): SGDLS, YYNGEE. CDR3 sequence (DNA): TGTGCCAGCAGCGTAGGCAGACATAACTATGGCTACACCTTC. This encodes CASSVGRHNYGYTF.

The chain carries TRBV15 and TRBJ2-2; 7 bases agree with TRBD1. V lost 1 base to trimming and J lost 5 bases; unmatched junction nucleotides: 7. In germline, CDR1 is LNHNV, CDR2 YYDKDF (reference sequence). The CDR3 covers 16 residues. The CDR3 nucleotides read TGTGCCACCAGCAGAGGACAGGGAATTATGACCGGGGAGCTGTTTTTT. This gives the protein CATSRGQGIMTGELFF.

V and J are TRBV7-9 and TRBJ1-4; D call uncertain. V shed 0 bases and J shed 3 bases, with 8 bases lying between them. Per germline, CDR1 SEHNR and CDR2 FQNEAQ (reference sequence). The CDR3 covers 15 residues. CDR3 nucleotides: TGTGCCAGCAGCTTAGCCCGGGAGTCTAATGAAAAACTGTTTTTT. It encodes CASSLARESNEKLFF.

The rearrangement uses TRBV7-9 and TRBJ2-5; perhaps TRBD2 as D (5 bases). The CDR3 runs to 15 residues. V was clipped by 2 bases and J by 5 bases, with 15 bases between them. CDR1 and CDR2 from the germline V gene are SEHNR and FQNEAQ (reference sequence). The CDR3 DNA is TGTGCCAGCAGCTTATCGCCGGGATTCACGGAGACCCAGTACTTC. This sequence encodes CASSLSPGFTETQYF.

CDR3 bases: TGTGCCAGCAGCTTAGTGGCGGGCAGCCGAGGCTACACCTTC. This codes for CASSLVAGSRGYTF. The V call is TRBV7-9, the J call TRBJ1-2; D gene ambiguous. The CDR3 runs to 14 residues. The germline V gene encodes CDR1 SEHNR and CDR2 FQNEAQ (reference sequence). Trimming removed 1 base at V and 8 bases at J, with 14 bases between.